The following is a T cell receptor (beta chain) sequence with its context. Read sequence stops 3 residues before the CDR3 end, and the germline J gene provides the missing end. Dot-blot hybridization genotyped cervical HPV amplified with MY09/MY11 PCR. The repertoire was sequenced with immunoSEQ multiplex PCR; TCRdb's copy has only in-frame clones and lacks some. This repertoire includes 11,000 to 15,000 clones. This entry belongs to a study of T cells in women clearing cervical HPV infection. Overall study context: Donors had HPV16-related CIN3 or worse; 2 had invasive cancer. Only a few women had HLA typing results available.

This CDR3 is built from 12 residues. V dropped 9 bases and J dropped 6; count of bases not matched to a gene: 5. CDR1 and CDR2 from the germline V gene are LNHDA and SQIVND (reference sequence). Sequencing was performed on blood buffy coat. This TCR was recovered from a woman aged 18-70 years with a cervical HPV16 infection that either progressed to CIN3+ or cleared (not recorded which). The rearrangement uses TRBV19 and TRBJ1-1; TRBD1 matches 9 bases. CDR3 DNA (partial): TGTGCCAGCTTCGACAGGGGGGCTGAA. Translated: CASFDRGAE. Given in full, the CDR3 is CASFDRGAEAFF.